This is a list of T cell receptor beta chains from one sample in a study of T cell responses to AZD1222 COVID-19 vaccine. Sequenced by immunoSEQ multiplex PCR; TCRdb stores in-frame clones only, minus some. The profile covers some 97,000 clones, with around nine tenths appearing a single time and more than 1.5% taken by the ten largest. Sequencing was performed on peripheral blood, taken on day 0 of AZD1222 vaccination. All receptors derive from an adult in good health. Each CDR3 is given with its conserved first and last residue. Fields, in order: D gene, clone size, V gene, J gene, CDR3 protein, CDR3 DNA. D genes are given only for firm matches. The size of a clone is reported for some rows only, either as once, few or many, or as a class for expanded clones.

TRBD2,-,TRBV6-5,TRBJ2-2,CASSSSSGSTGELFF,TGTGCCAGCAGCTCCTCTAGCGGGAGTACCGGGGAGCTGTTTTTT
TRBD1,-,TRBV19,TRBJ1-1,CASSLGTGGTEAFF,TGTGCCAGTAGTTTAGGGACAGGGGGCACTGAAGCTTTCTTT
-,-,TRBV5-1,TRBJ1-1,CASSFGRGENTEAFF,TGCGCCAGCAGCTTTGGGAGGGGCGAGAACACTGAAGCTTTCTTT
TRBD2,-,TRBV28,TRBJ2-7,CASRKAGGHYEQYF,TGTGCCAGCAGGAAAGCGGGAGGGCACTACGAGCAGTACTTC
-,-,TRBV6-1,TRBJ1-6,CASSEGPSNSPLHF,TGTGCCAGCAGTGAAGGGCCTTCCAATTCACCCCTCCACTTT
-,-,TRBV11-3,TRBJ2-7,CASSLPPGPSYEQYF,TGTGCCAGCAGCCTCCCCCCGGGACCGTCCTACGAGCAGTACTTC
TRBD2,-,TRBV7-2,TRBJ2-1,CASSATSGRAYEQFF,TGTGCCAGCAGCGCGACTAGCGGGAGGGCCTATGAGCAGTTCTTC
-,once,TRBV7-3,TRBJ1-3,CASSFQSSGNTIYF,TGTGCCAGCAGCTTCCAGAGCTCTGGAAACACCATATATTTT
-,-,TRBV19,TRBJ1-1,CASMTHLGTEAFF,TGTGCCAGTATGACCCATCTGGGGACTGAAGCTTTCTTT
-,-,TRBV10-3,TRBJ1-1,CAISERDLDLGF,TGTGCCATCAGTGAACGGGACCTCGATCTAGGGTTT
-,-,TRBV4-2,TRBJ2-5,CASSQDKETQYF,TGTGCCAGCAGCCAAGATAAAGAGACCCAGTACTTC
-,-,TRBV19,TRBJ1-2,CASSIRTQGSGYTF,TGTGCCAGTAGTATTCGAACTCAGGGAAGCGGCTACACCTTC
-,few,TRBV7-3,TRBJ2-7,CASSMGLAYEQYF,TGTGCCAGCAGCATGGGACTCGCCTACGAGCAGTACTTC
-,few,TRBV7-2,TRBJ2-2,CASSSGSRAGELFF,TGTGCCAGCAGCTCCGGGTCACGCGCCGGGGAGCTGTTTTTT
-,-,TRBV6-5,TRBJ2-2,CASSYAEANTGELFF,TGTGCCAGCAGTTACGCGGAAGCGAACACCGGGGAGCTGTTTTTT
-,-,TRBV28,TRBJ2-7,CASSSHGQEQYF,TGTGCCAGCAGTTCCCACGGGCAAGAGCAGTACTTC
TRBD1,once,TRBV10-1,TRBJ2-5,CASSERRDRGLETQYF,TGCGCCAGCAGTGAAAGGCGGGACAGGGGGCTAGAGACCCAGTACTTC
TRBD2,-,TRBV7-9,TRBJ2-6,CASSSGTSGSDGANVLTF,TGTGCCAGCAGCTCCGGGACTAGCGGGAGTGATGGGGCCAACGTCCTGACTTTC
-,-,TRBV5-4,TRBJ2-1,CASSLDLVGAGYNEQFF,TGTGCCAGCAGCTTGGATCTGGTGGGAGCAGGGTACAATGAGCAGTTCTTC
-,-,TRBV7-9,TRBJ1-5,CASSLMGRDQPQHF,TGTGCCAGCAGCTTAATGGGCAGGGATCAGCCCCAGCATTTT
TRBD1,-,TRBV30,TRBJ1-5,CAWRAPDRENQPQHF,TGTGCCTGGAGAGCCCCCGACAGGGAAAATCAGCCCCAGCATTTT
-,once,TRBV19,TRBJ2-1,CASGRGEQFF,TGTGCCTCCGGACGGGGTGAGCAGTTCTTC
-,-,TRBV15,TRBJ2-3,CATSRDLGGRGTDTQYF,TGTGCCACCAGCAGAGATCTCGGTGGGAGGGGGACAGATACGCAGTATTTT
-,-,TRBV11-3,TRBJ2-7,CASSLNRVAYEQYF,TGTGCCAGCAGCTTGAACAGGGTCGCCTACGAGCAGTACTTC
TRBD2,-,TRBV27,TRBJ2-7,CASSSRTSGTYEQYF,TGTGCCAGCAGTTCACGGACTAGCGGGACGTACGAGCAGTACTTC
-,-,TRBV20-1,TRBJ1-2,CSASLRQAFYGYTF,TGCAGTGCTAGTCTCCGGCAGGCCTTCTATGGCTACACCTTC